One and the same sample provided the 27 T cell receptor beta chains below, sequenced in a study of blood T cell repertoires in COVID-19. Sequencing was performed with immunoSEQ multiplex PCR; in TCRdb, only in-frame clones are kept and a portion is missing. The table shows 160,000 or so clones, with 65% to 90% occurring only once. The sequenced sample consisted of peripheral blood. Receptors originate from a woman aged 50 to 60 with acute or convalescent COVID-19.

The rearrangement uses TRBV6-2 or TRBV6-3 and TRBJ1-1, with 7 bases that match TRBD1. The CDR3 length is 17 residues. The V gene's germline CDR1 is MNHEY and CDR2 SVGEGT. V lost 4 bases to trimming and J lost 0 bases; unmatched junction nucleotides: 11. The CDR3 nucleotides read TGTGCCAGCAGTTCGAGGGGCAGGGGGACCATGAACACTGAAGCTTTCTTT. It translates to CASSSRGRGTMNTEAFF.

V gene TRBV2 combines with J gene TRBJ1-2, with D possibly being TRBD1 (5 bases). CDR3 length equals 15 residues. The V end was cut by 5 bases, the J end by 12 bases, with 25 bases between. Germline V gene lookup returns CDR1 SNHLY and CDR2 FYNNEI. The CDR3 DNA reads as TGTGCCAGCAGTCCCATTAATATCGACAGCCCCGCGGACACCTTC. Amino acid sequence: CASSPINIDSPADTF.

V and J are TRBV6-2 or TRBV6-3 and TRBJ2-7, with D perhaps TRBD2 (6 bases). Trimming removed 1 base from V and 6 bases from J, with 13 bases in between. In germline, CDR1 is MNHEY, CDR2 SVGEGT. This CDR3 comprises 14 residues. CDR3 sequence: CASSYFDFGGEQYF. The CDR3 DNA sequence: TGTGCCAGCAGTTACTTTGATTTCGGGGGCGAGCAGTACTTC.

This clone has just one count. The V call is TRBV11-3, the J call TRBJ2-2; D is ambiguous. Between the trimmed V and J ends, which lost 1 base and 7 bases, there was a span of 13 bases. The germline gives CDR1 SGHNT, CDR2 YENEEA. The length of the CDR3 is 15 residues. In nucleotides, the CDR3 is TGTGCCAGCAGCTTAGGGGTAGCTGCCGGCGGGGAGCTGTTTTTT. Amino acid sequence: CASSLGVAAGGELFF. The full variable domain, its missing parts supplied by reference TRBV11-3 and TRBJ2-2, is EAGVVQSPRYKIIEKKQPVAFWCNPISGHNTLYWYLQNLGQGPELLIRYENEEAVDDSQLPKDRFSAERLKGVDSTLKIQPAELGDSAVYLCASSLGVAAGGELFFGEGSRLTVL.

The genes are TRBV19 and TRBJ1-2; TRBD1 matches 9 bases. The CDR3 spans 14 residues. Germline CDR1 is LNHDA and CDR2 is SQIVND (reference sequence). V dropped 7 bases and J dropped 1; count of bases not matched to a gene: 4. The CDR3 DNA follows: TGTGCCAGTACCCCGGGACAGGGTAACTATGGCTACACCTTC. It codes for CASTPGQGNYGYTF.

The J gene is TRBJ1-3, the V gene TRBV18; D unresolved. Germline V CDR1 and CDR2: KGHSH, LQKENI. Trimming shortened V by 4 bases and J by 0 bases, and 10 bases separated the two germline ends. The CDR3 consists of 15 residues. The CDR3 spells CASSHRKSSGNTIYF. The CDR3 DNA reads as TGTGCCAGCTCACATAGAAAGAGCTCTGGAAACACCATATATTTT.

The rearrangement uses TRBV27 and TRBJ1-1; 10 bases fit TRBD1. The length of the CDR3 is 15 residues. Unmatched junction bases numbered 4, after V lost 1 base and J lost 5 bases. Germline CDR1 reads MNHEY; CDR2 reads SMNVEV (reference sequence). CDR3 nucleotide sequence: TGTGCCAGCAGTTTATTGGGGACAGGGGTAACTGAAGCTTTCTTT. This codes for CASSLLGTGVTEAFF.

This rearrangement joins TRBV2 to TRBJ1-2, with 7 bases aligning to TRBD1. Germline-derived CDR1 and CDR2 are SNHLY and FYNNEI. The length of the CDR3 is 15 residues. The V and J ends lost 2 bases and 0 bases, in that order; junction bases with no gene match: 3. This chain's CDR3 is CASSEWDRTNYGYTF. DNA for the CDR3: TGTGCCAGCAGTGAATGGGACAGAACTAACTATGGCTACACCTTC.

The chain links TRBV7-8 to TRBJ1-1; D remains ambiguous. The V and J ends lost 5 bases and 5 bases respectively, with 12 bases between them. Germline V gives CDR1 SGHVS, CDR2 FQNEAQ. The CDR3 loop spans 13 amino acids. For the CDR3, the DNA is TGTGCCAGCAGCATCTCTACCGTTACTGAAGCTTTCTTT. As protein: CASSISTVTEAFF. The entire variable domain, with the rest obtained from reference TRBV7-8 and TRBJ1-1, is as follows: GAGVSQSPRYKVAKRGQDVALRCDPISGHVSLFWYQQALGQGPEFLTYFQNEAQLDKSGLPSDRFFAERPEGSVSTLKIQRTQQEDSAVYLCASSISTVTEAFFGQGTRLTVV.

This clone was observed a few times. The CDR3 here is CASSPPAGGSSPLHF. The CDR3 coding sequence is TGTGCCAGCTCACCACCCGCAGGGGGGTCTTCACCCCTCCACTTT. V usage is TRBV18 and J usage is TRBJ1-6; TRBD1 aligns across 7 bases. CDR3 length: 15 residues. Germline V gene sequence: CDR1 KGHSH, CDR2 LQKENI. V shed 0 bases, J shed 9 bases, and the junction held 5 bases outside the gene matches. The whole variable domain, remainder taken from reference TRBV18 and TRBJ1-6, is NAGVMQNPRHLVRRRGQEARLRCSPMKGHSHVYWYRQLPEEGLKFMVYLQKENIIDESGMPKERFSAEFPKEGPSILRIQQVVRGDSAAYFCASSPPAGGSSPLHFGNGTRLTVT.

The rearrangement uses TRBV19 and TRBJ1-2; possibly TRBD1 for D (6 bases). The germline V gene has CDR1 LNHDA and CDR2 SQIVND (reference sequence). V was clipped by 9 bases and J by 5 bases, with 16 bases between them. The CDR3 is 13 residues long. DNA for the CDR3: TGTGCCAGCACCCGGGAAGGGGGTTATGGCTACACCTTC. Translated: CASTREGGYGYTF.

Only one count was recorded for this clone. This chain connects TRBV7-9 to TRBJ1-4; TRBD1 is a possible D gene (6 bases). Germline CDR1 and CDR2: SEHNR and FQNEAQ (reference sequence). V dropped 2 bases and J dropped 8 bases, with 12 bases sitting between them. The CDR3 consists of 14 residues. CDR3 in DNA: TGTGCCAGCAGCTTAACACAGGGTAACGAAAAACTGTTTTTT. Protein: CASSLTQGNEKLFF.

The rearrangement joins TRBV10-3 to TRBJ1-4, with 7 bases identical to TRBD1. This CDR3 comprises 18 residues. After removal of 2 bases from V and 1 base from J, the junction contained 10 bases not matched to a gene. The germline V gene encodes CDR1 ENHRY and CDR2 SYGVKD. The CDR3 DNA reads TGTGCCATCAGTGAGGGTGGAGAAGGGGGCCAAACTAATGAAAAACTGTTTTTT. Translating it yields CAISEGGEGGQTNEKLFF.

The gene calls are TRBV6-6 and TRBJ1-1, with D unresolved. Germline CDR1 and CDR2: MNHNY and SVGAGI (reference sequence). V shed 0 bases and J shed 4 bases, with 9 bases lying between them. This CDR3 region has 14 residues. CDR3 region: CASSYSPGSTEAFF. CDR3 coding DNA: TGTGCCAGCAGTTACTCGCCCGGTAGCACTGAAGCTTTCTTT.

The V and J genes are TRBV28 and TRBJ2-1; TRBD2 is a possible D gene (7 bases). V lost 11 bases to trimming and J lost 0 bases, with 17 bases between them. This CDR3 is 15 amino acids long. CDR1 is MDHEN, CDR2 SYDVKM, per germline. CDR3 DNA sequence: TGTGCCCGCCGGGGAGGGGGGGGCTCCTACAATGAGCAGTTCTTC. This codes for CARRGGGGSYNEQFF.

This clone was observed a handful of times. The rearrangement links TRBV12-3 or TRBV12-4 to TRBJ1-3; TRBD1 aligns across 7 bases. With V trimmed by 6 bases and J by 1 base, 0 bases remained unmatched. The CDR3 has 13 residues. The CDR3 region is CASRTGSGNTIYF. DNA of the CDR3: TGTGCCAGCAGGACAGGGTCTGGAAACACCATATATTTT.

This clone was recorded once. Here the CDR3 reads CASSPSSGSQETQYF. In DNA form, the CDR3 reads TGTGCCAGCAGCCCAAGTAGCGGGTCCCAAGAGACCCAGTACTTC. The V call is TRBV3-1 (or the pseudogene TRBV3-2), the J call TRBJ2-5; TRBD2 matches 7 bases. The germline gives CDR1 LGHDT, CDR2 YNNKEL (reference sequence). V lost 4 bases to trimming and J lost 1 base; unmatched junction nucleotides: 6. The CDR3 runs to 15 residues.

J is TRBJ1-2 and V is TRBV6-5; weak D call: TRBD1 (5 bases). The V end was cut by 2 bases, the J end by 3 bases, with 10 bases between. The CDR3 length is 14 residues. Germline assignment: CDR1 MNHEY and CDR2 SVGAGI. The CDR3 DNA reads TGTGCCAGCAGTTACGATCCAGGGTACTATGGCTACACCTTC. Translation gives CASSYDPGYYGYTF.

This chain's CDR3 is CASSESRSGNSPLHF. The CDR3 nucleotides read TGTGCCAGCAGTGAATCGCGGTCAGGGAATTCACCCCTCCACTTT. V is TRBV6-1 and J is TRBJ1-6; D might be TRBD1 (5 bases). The CDR3 is 15 amino acids. Trimming shortened V by 2 bases and J by 7 bases, and 12 bases separated the two germline ends. Germline CDR1 is MNHNS and CDR2 is SASEGT.

CDR3 nucleotide sequence: TGTGCCAGCAACAATCCCGGGGAAGCAAGCTACGAGCAGTACTTC. Residues: CASNNPGEASYEQYF. V is TRBV6-5 and J is TRBJ2-7; perhaps TRBD2 as D (5 bases). V dropped 7 bases and J dropped 3 bases, with 19 bases sitting between them. The CDR3 has 15 residues. Per germline, CDR1 MNHEY and CDR2 SVGAGI.

In this sample, this clone turned up once. The chain employs TRBV5-1 and TRBJ2-7; 11 bases align to TRBD2. This CDR3 is 15 amino acids long. In germline, CDR1 is SGHRS, CDR2 YFSETQ. V lost 0 bases and J lost 4; bases outside the gene matches: 3. The CDR3 protein is CASSLGGTSGYEQYF. The CDR3 coding sequence is TGCGCCAGCAGCTTGGGGGGGACTAGCGGTTACGAGCAGTACTTC.

The CDR3 DNA reads as TGCAGTGCTGTATTCAGGGGTGAGCAGTTCTTC. It encodes CSAVFRGEQFF. This chain connects TRBV20-1 to TRBJ2-1; the D gene is possibly TRBD1 (6 bases). Germline V gene lookup returns CDR1 DFQATT and CDR2 SNEGSKA (reference sequence). The ends were cut back, 5 bases at V and 9 bases at J, with 11 bases in the middle. The CDR3 contains 11 residues.

This chain uses TRBV15 with TRBJ2-7, with a tentative D call TRBD1 (6 bases). V lost 7 bases and J lost 1, with 14 bases in between. The length of the CDR3 is 14 residues. Germline V gene sequence: CDR1 LNHNV, CDR2 YYDKDF (reference sequence). The DNA for the CDR3 is TGTGCCACCACCGAGGACAGCACTTCCTACGAGCAGTACTTC. Amino acids: CATTEDSTSYEQYF.

This clone was observed a handful of times. The CDR3 DNA is TGTGCCAGCAGTTTGGAGACCAGTGAAGCTTTCTTT. Amino acid sequence: CASSLETSEAFF. The chain links TRBV28 to TRBJ1-1; D gene uncertain. Trimming cost V 3 bases and J 7 bases, with 9 bases left between them. Germline V CDR1 and CDR2: MDHEN, SYDVKM. The length of the CDR3 is 12 residues.

V is TRBV7-9 and J is TRBJ1-1; D is ambiguous. There are 13 residues in the CDR3. The V gene's germline CDR1 is SEHNR and CDR2 FQNEAQ (reference sequence). Trimming cost V 4 bases and J 1 base, with 7 bases left between them. The chain's CDR3 is CASSSQENTEAFF. The CDR3 coding sequence is TGTGCCAGCAGCTCTCAGGAGAACACTGAAGCTTTCTTT.

The chain is built from TRBV5-1 and TRBJ1-2; weak D call: TRBD1 (6 bases). Trimming left V 0 bases short and J 0 bases short, with 6 bases between. The CDR3 covers 14 residues. Germline CDR1 SGHRS, CDR2 YFSETQ. DNA for the CDR3: TGCGCCAGCAGCTTGGAGGGGGCTAACTATGGCTACACCTTC. Its translation is CASSLEGANYGYTF.

This clone was seen more than once but under ten times. CDR3 loop: CASSSDRGHQPQHF. Here the CDR3 DNA reads TGTGCCAGCAGCTCCGACAGGGGGCATCAGCCCCAGCATTTT. The J gene is TRBJ1-5, the V gene TRBV27; TRBD1 matches at 10 bases. Trimming at V came to 6 bases and at J to 5 bases, leaving 4 bases not matched to a gene. The germline CDR1 and CDR2 sequences are MNHEY and SMNVEV (reference sequence). The CDR3 totals 14 residues.